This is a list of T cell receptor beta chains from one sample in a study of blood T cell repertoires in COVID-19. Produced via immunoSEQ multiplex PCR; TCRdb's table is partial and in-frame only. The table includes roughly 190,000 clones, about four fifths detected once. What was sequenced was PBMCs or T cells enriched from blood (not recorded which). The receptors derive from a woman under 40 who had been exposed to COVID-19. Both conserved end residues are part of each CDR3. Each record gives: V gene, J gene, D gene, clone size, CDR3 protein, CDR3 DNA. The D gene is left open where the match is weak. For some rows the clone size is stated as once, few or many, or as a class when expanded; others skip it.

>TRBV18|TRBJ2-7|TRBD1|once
CASSPPGTDYEQYF
TGTGCCAGCTCACCTCCCGGGACAGACTACGAGCAGTACTTC
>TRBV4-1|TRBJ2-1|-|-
CASSQGEAYEQFF
TGCGCCAGCAGCCAAGGGGAGGCGTATGAGCAGTTCTTC
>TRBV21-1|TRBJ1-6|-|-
CASTTTRGQGYNSPLHF
TGTGCCAGCACCACGACTCGGGGACAGGGGTACAATTCACCCCTCCACTTT
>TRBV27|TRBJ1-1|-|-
CASTPGSVRMNTEAFF
TGTGCCAGCACTCCCGGGAGTGTTCGGATGAACACTGAAGCTTTCTTT
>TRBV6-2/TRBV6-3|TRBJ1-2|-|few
CASSTIGTKEGYTF
TGTGCCAGCAGTACCATCGGGACTAAGGAGGGCTACACCTTC
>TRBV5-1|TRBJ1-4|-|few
CASSYRERGSYEKLFF
TGCGCCAGCAGCTATCGGGAGAGGGGATCTTATGAAAAACTGTTTTTT
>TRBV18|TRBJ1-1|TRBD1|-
CASSPPGQFMNTEAFF
TGTGCCAGCTCACCACCGGGACAGTTCATGAACACTGAAGCTTTCTTT
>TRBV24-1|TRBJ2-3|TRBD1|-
CAIPTGRHTDTQYF
TGTGCCATCCCGACAGGGCGTCACACAGATACGCAGTATTTT
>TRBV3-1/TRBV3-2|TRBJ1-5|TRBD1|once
CASSQDPTGYQPQHF
TGTGCCAGCAGCCAAGATCCGACAGGGTATCAGCCCCAGCATTTT
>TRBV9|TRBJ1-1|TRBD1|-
CASSRTGVSNTEAFF
TGTGCCAGCAGCCGGACAGGGGTCTCGAACACTGAAGCTTTCTTT
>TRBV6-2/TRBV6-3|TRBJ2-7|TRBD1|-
CASSYPRQGSYEQYF
TGTGCCAGCAGTTACCCGCGACAGGGGAGCTACGAGCAGTACTTC
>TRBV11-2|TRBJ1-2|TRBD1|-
CASSQLPGQGLSNYGYTF
TGTGCCAGCAGCCAATTACCGGGACAGGGGCTTTCTAACTATGGCTACACCTTC
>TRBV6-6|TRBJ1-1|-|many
CASSYSNRRLMDFF
TGTGCCAGCAGTTACTCGAACAGGAGACTTATGGATTTCTTT
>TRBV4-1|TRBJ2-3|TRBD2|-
CASSHPKGASGVTSTDTQYF
TGCGCCAGCAGCCACCCAAAGGGGGCTAGCGGGGTTACTAGCACAGATACGCAGTATTTT
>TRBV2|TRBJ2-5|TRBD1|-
CASSEGQGVKETQYF
TGTGCCAGCAGTGAGGGACAGGGGGTGAAGGAGACCCAGTACTTC
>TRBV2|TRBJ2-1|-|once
CASRTIGTIKDNEQFF
TGTGCCAGCAGGACGATCGGAACTATTAAAGACAATGAGCAGTTCTTC
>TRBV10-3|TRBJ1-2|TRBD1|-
CAISEALRQGLYGYTF
TGTGCCATCAGTGAGGCCCTTAGACAGGGGCTCTATGGCTACACCTTC
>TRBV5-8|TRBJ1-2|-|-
CASFYGGSRYYGYTF
TGTGCCAGCTTTTACGGCGGATCAAGATACTATGGCTACACCTTC
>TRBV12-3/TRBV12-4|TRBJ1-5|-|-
CASSLGAVPQHF
TGTGCCAGCAGTTTAGGCGCGGTGCCCCAGCATTTT
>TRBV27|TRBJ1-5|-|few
CASSTQRGYQPQHF
TGTGCCAGCAGTACCCAAAGGGGTTATCAGCCCCAGCATTTT